These 2 T cell receptor beta chains came from one sample sequenced in a study of cytomegalovirus exposure and HLA in healthy donors. The PCR had 60 Vbeta and 13 Jbeta primers. Sequenced by immunoSEQ multiplex PCR; TCRdb stores in-frame clones only, minus some. Of about 150,000 clones in the sample, about 61% are singletons; the top ten hold around 1.8%. Sequenced input: PBMCs. The source of these receptors is a male donor in good health and CMV-seronegative.

This chain uses TRBV7-8 with TRBJ1-1; D possibly corresponds to TRBD1 (5 bases). The CDR3 totals 17 residues. Germline CDR1 and CDR2: SGHVS and FQNEAQ. V dropped 0 bases and J dropped 2 bases, with 16 bases sitting between them. The CDR3 protein is CASSLAAWTGDNTEAFF. CDR3 DNA sequence: TGTGCCAGCAGCTTAGCTGCATGGACGGGGGACAACACTGAAGCTTTCTTT.

The V call is TRBV6-5, the J call TRBJ1-1; D possibly corresponds to TRBD1 (5 bases). This CDR3 spans 14 amino acids. Trimming pared 2 bases from V and 1 base from J, leaving 8 bases between. Germline assignment: CDR1 MNHEY and CDR2 SVGAGI. CDR3 loop: CASSYVGGNTEAFF. The DNA for the CDR3 is TGTGCCAGCAGTTACGTGGGGGGGAACACTGAAGCTTTCTTT.